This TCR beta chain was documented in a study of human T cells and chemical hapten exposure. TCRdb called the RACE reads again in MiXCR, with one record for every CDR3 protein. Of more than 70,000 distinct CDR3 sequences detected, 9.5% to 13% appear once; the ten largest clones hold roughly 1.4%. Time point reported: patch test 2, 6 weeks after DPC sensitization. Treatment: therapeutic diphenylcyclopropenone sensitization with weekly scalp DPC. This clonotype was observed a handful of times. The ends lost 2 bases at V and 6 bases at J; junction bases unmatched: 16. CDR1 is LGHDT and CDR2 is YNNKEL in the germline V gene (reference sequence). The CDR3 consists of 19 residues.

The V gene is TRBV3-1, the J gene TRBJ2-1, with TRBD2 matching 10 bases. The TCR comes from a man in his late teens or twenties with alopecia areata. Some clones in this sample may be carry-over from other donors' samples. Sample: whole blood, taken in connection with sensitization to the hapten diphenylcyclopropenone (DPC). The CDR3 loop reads CASSQRPGVSSGGFNEQFF. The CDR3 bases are TGTGCCAGCAGCCAACGCCCCGGAGTGAGTAGCGGGGGGTTCAATGAGCAGTTCTTC.